The clone carrying this TCR beta chain was recorded at least ten times. The data are from a study of T cells in Graves' hyperthyroidism and ophthalmopathy. Trimming took 1 base from V and 10 from J, leaving 11 bases between them. Germline V gives CDR1 MDHEN, CDR2 SYDVKM. CDR3 length: 13 amino acids. RNA transcripts gave rise to amplified TCR beta CDR3 regions. Carried out on the TCR CDR3, a first-round RT-PCR used the HTBI primer set. Via MiXCR, TCRdb re-called the multiplex PCR reads, giving one row per CDR3 protein. Found here are more than 550,000 distinct CDR3 sequences, around a sixth of them singletons; the top ten hold roughly 15%. Exclusions: uncontrolled infection, other autoimmune disease, pregnancy, lactation. Every diagnosis used clinical symptoms, serum thyroxine and TRAb, thyroid ultrasound and orbital computed tomography.

What was sequenced was blood. The chain joins TRBV28 to TRBJ2-1; D is undetermined. The source is a man aged 50 to 60 with Graves' hyperthyroidism. The CDR3 sequence is CASSLSGLREQFF. CDR3 bases: TGTGCCAGCAGTTTATCCGGGCTGCGGGAGCAGTTCTTC.